This TCR beta chain comes out of a study of cytomegalovirus exposure and HLA in healthy donors. PCR amplification relied on 60 Vbeta primers (plus 13 Jbeta primers). Profiling relied on immunoSEQ multiplex PCR, and the TCRdb table lists in-frame clones only, not all of them. The sample carries 90,000 to 120,000 clones, roughly 80% recorded once. General study findings and limits: An analysis done earlier found most TCR beta V segments productive about 87% or about 30% of the time. V- and J-gene trimming of TCR beta was linked (in a later analysis) to a missense DCLRE1C variant. Presence/absence analyses supposed approximately even sequencing depth among donors. Reports indicated that the classifier achieved high specificity and sensitivity in diagnosing cytomegalovirus status.

This CDR3 region has 16 residues. Germline V gene sequence: CDR1 SEHNR, CDR2 FQNEAQ (reference sequence). Worth noting for this clone: What it binds is unknown. One junction end disagrees with the germline gene, perhaps due to a read error.

Sequenced sample: PBMCs. The TCR originated in a young man in good health and CMV-seropositive. This rearrangement joins TRBV7-9 to TRBJ2-7, with 7 bases that match TRBD1. CDR3 region: CSSSSVVGTDSYEQYF. The CDR3 DNA follows: TGTTCCAGCAGCTCAGTGGTGGGGACAGACTCCTACGAGCAGTACTTC.